Given below is one T cell receptor (beta chain) in context. These data belong to a study of blood T cell repertoires in COVID-19. Study-wide context: From the United States, Italy and Spain came samples of acute and convalescent COVID-19. PBMCs, B-cell-depleted T cells, or T cells were the source of the cDNA or gDNA that made up the material.

Methods used by the authors: Amplifying reference gene primers gave estimates of nucleated cell counts. Only in-frame clones appear in the TCRdb table, and some are missing; sequencing was by immunoSEQ multiplex PCR. The V and J calls and clone size come from that table; D and trimming were worked out from the DNA. The sample gives 260,000 or so clones, over 80% of which show up once; just over 2.5% is in the top ten. Cohorts were determined from participant-reported clinical history. Germline V gives CDR1 LGHDT, CDR2 YNNKEL (reference sequence). CDR3 length: 15 amino acids. The junction had 5 bases not matched to a gene; V was cut back by 1 base and J by 4 bases.

V and J are TRBV3-1 (or the pseudogene TRBV3-2) and TRBJ1-2, with 8 nucleotides matching TRBD1. Sequenced: PBMCs or T cells enriched from blood (not recorded which). The TCR comes from a woman aged 25 to 39 with acute COVID-19. CDR3 sequence (DNA): TGTGCCAGCAGCCAAGGGGCAGGGGGCGGCTATGGCTACACCTTC. Translation gives CASSQGAGGGYGYTF.